The 27 T cell receptor beta chains listed next were all sequenced from one sample in a study of TIL therapy for anti-PD-1-resistant metastatic lung cancer. Indicated time point: pre-treatment sample, taken before nivolumab and TIL therapy. This was the immunoSEQ v3 assay. The assay was immunoSEQ multiplex PCR, and TCRdb's table has in-frame clones only and misses some. This table holds about 59,000 clones, roughly 70% found once. The sample consisted of blood, taken at baseline. All receptors come from a person aged 25 to 85 with non-small cell lung cancer.

The V and J genes are TRBV27 and TRBJ1-2; D is possibly TRBD1 (5 bases). V was pared by 5 bases and J by 8 bases, with 18 bases between. Germline V CDR1 and CDR2: MNHEY, SMNVEV (reference sequence). This CDR3 is built from 14 residues. The CDR3 DNA reads as TGTGCCAGCAGTGAAAGAACAGGAGGCGGAGGCTACACCTTC. Protein product: CASSERTGGGGYTF.

The chain carries TRBV5-6 and TRBJ1-6, with no clear D. This CDR3 region has 13 residues. V was trimmed by 2 bases and J by 5 bases, leaving 5 bases between them. The germline CDR1 and CDR2 sequences are SGHDT and YYEEEE. For the CDR3, the DNA is TGTGCCAGCAGCTTTGGGCATAATTCACCCCTCCACTTT. Amino acid sequence: CASSFGHNSPLHF.

The chain is built from TRBV5-1 and TRBJ2-3, with D perhaps matching TRBD1 or TRBD2 (6 bases each). V was trimmed by 2 bases and J by 1 base, leaving 17 bases between them. CDR3 length: 17 residues. The germline V gene encodes CDR1 SGHRS and CDR2 YFSETQ. The CDR3 bases are TGCGCCAGCAGCTTTAAGAGGGGGGATTTAGGCACAGATACGCAGTATTTT. It is translated as CASSFKRGDLGTDTQYF.

V is TRBV9 and J is TRBJ2-3; 7 positions agree with TRBD2. Trimming cost V 0 bases and J 14 bases; bases outside gene matches: 9. The CDR3 loop spans 13 amino acids. Germline CDR1 and CDR2: SGDLS and YYNGEE. The CDR3 loop is CASSVEVSGVPYF. The CDR3, as DNA: TGTGCCAGCAGCGTAGAGGTCAGCGGGGTTCCGTATTTT.

The gene calls are TRBV28 and TRBJ2-3, with TRBD2 identical over 9 bases. Unmatched junction bases numbered 3, after V lost 3 bases and J lost 2 bases. Germline CDR1 MDHEN, CDR2 SYDVKM. The CDR3 is made up of 15 amino acids. CDR3 residues: CASSFGGGVTDTQYF. The CDR3 DNA sequence: TGTGCCAGCAGTTTCGGCGGGGGGGTCACAGATACGCAGTATTTT.

In its sample, this clone was seen many times. V and J are TRBV2 and TRBJ1-5; D gene unclear. V was shortened by 8 bases and J by 0 bases, with 11 bases between the two germline ends. Germline V CDR1 and CDR2: SNHLY, FYNNEI. This CDR3 is built from 14 residues. The CDR3 spells CASGVDYSNQPQHF. The CDR3 bases are TGTGCCAGCGGGGTAGATTATAGCAATCAGCCCCAGCATTTT.

This chain connects TRBV7-9 to TRBJ2-1; maybe TRBD1 (6 bases). V lost 4 bases and J lost 0, with 16 bases in between. This CDR3 is built from 17 residues. CDR1 is SEHNR and CDR2 is FQNEAQ in the germline V gene (reference sequence). CDR3 residues: CASSSNRVAPSYNEQFF. In nucleotides, the CDR3 is TGTGCCAGCAGCTCAAACAGGGTAGCCCCCTCCTACAATGAGCAGTTCTTC.

This chain links TRBV11-3 with TRBJ1-2, with D possibly TRBD1 on 5 matching bases. The germline V and J ends were trimmed by 5 bases and 3 bases, with 10 bases remaining between them. CDR3 length equals 13 residues. The germline CDR1 and CDR2 sequences are SGHNT and YENEEA. This CDR3 is CASSAGDDYGYTF. The CDR3, as DNA: TGTGCCAGCAGCGCCGGGGACGACTATGGCTACACCTTC.

The V gene is TRBV11-3, the J gene TRBJ2-1; the D call may be TRBD1 or TRBD2 (6 bases each). This CDR3 has 16 residues. CDR1 is SGHNT and CDR2 is YENEEA in the germline V gene. V was shortened by 1 base and J by 8 bases, with 18 bases between the two germline ends. The CDR3 loop reads CASSLGGARGRDEQFF. CDR3 DNA: TGTGCCAGCAGCTTAGGGGGGGCCCGGGGAAGGGATGAGCAGTTCTTC.

This chain uses TRBV6-1 with TRBJ2-5; TRBD1 agrees at 11 bases. V lost 6 bases, J lost 5 bases, and 5 bases stayed unmatched. CDR1 is MNHNS and CDR2 is SASEGT in the germline V gene. The CDR3 is made up of 14 amino acids. CDR3 region: CASSRDRGLETQYF. CDR3 DNA sequence: TGTGCCAGCAGCCGGGACAGGGGGTTGGAGACCCAGTACTTC.

The V and J genes are TRBV10-3 and TRBJ1-1, with no clear D. Germline V gene data show CDR1 as ENHRY and CDR2 as SYGVKD. There are 11 residues in the CDR3. Trimming cost V 0 bases and J 8 bases, with 4 bases left between them. CDR3 region: CAISESTEAFF. The CDR3 coding sequence is TGTGCCATCAGTGAGTCGACGGAAGCTTTCTTT.

This chain connects TRBV28 to TRBJ2-6; D uncertain. Germline V gives CDR1 MDHEN, CDR2 SYDVKM. The V end was cut by 2 bases, the J end by 2 bases, with 4 bases between. This CDR3 comprises 14 residues. This chain's CDR3 is CASSLTAGANVLTF. Written as DNA, the CDR3 is TGTGCCAGCAGTTTAACGGCTGGGGCCAACGTCCTGACTTTC. Using reference TRBV28 and TRBJ2-6 for the parts outside the CDR3, the full variable domain is DVKVTQSSRYLVKRTGEKVFLECVQDMDHENMFWYRQDPGLGLRLIYFSYDVKMKEKGDIPEGYSVSREKKERFSLILESASTNQTSMYLCASSLTAGANVLTFGAGSRLTVL.

This clone was detected once. The gene calls are TRBV19 and TRBJ1-2, with 10 bases fitting TRBD1. V shed 2 bases and J 4 bases; nucleotides not matched to a gene: 7. Germline values: CDR1 LNHDA, CDR2 SQIVND (reference sequence). The CDR3 runs 16 residues. The DNA for the CDR3 is TGTGCCAGTAGTATACGAATGACAGGGGGCGGCTATGGCTACACCTTC. It codes for CASSIRMTGGGYGYTF. Full variable domain (remainder filled in from reference TRBV19 and TRBJ1-2): DGGITQSPKYLFRKEGQNVTLSCEQNLNHDAMYWYRQDPGQGLRLIYYSQIVNDFQKGDIAEGYSVSREKKESFPLTVTSAQKNPTAFYLCASSIRMTGGGYGYTFGSGTRLTVV.

This chain uses TRBV4-1 with TRBJ2-1, with TRBD2 matching over 7 bases. CDR1 is MGHRA, CDR2 YSYEKL, per germline. V gave up 1 base and J gave up 2 bases; unmatched junction bases: 2. This CDR3 spans 15 amino acids. Written as DNA, the CDR3 is TGCGCCAGCAGCCAAGGTGGACTAGCCTACAATGAGCAGTTCTTC. Its translation: CASSQGGLAYNEQFF.

The V and J genes are TRBV27 and TRBJ2-7; a possible D gene is TRBD2 (6 bases). Germline CDR1 MNHEY, CDR2 SMNVEV (reference sequence). CDR3 length equals 14 residues. Deletions cut 4 bases from V and 3 bases from J, with 13 bases between. CDR3 sequence reads: CASSSEGAGYEQYF. The CDR3 DNA reads TGTGCCAGCAGTTCGGAGGGAGCCGGCTACGAGCAGTACTTC.

This clone has a handful of counts. V and J are TRBV14 and TRBJ1-1; D is undetermined. There are 15 residues in the CDR3. V shed 4 bases and J shed 2 bases, with 14 bases lying between them. Looked up from germline, CDR1 is SGHDN and CDR2 is FVKESK. The CDR3 spells CASSPQGRLNTEAFF. The CDR3 DNA reads TGTGCCAGCAGCCCACAAGGACGTCTAAACACTGAAGCTTTCTTT.

V is TRBV12-5 and J is TRBJ1-3; D call uncertain. The germline CDR1 and CDR2 sequences are LGHNT and FRNRAP. Trimming took 0 bases from V and 4 from J, leaving 4 bases between them. This CDR3 comprises 13 residues. The CDR3 nucleotides read TGTGCTAGTGGTTTGGTGCCCGGAAACACCATATATTTT. Translation gives CASGLVPGNTIYF.

The chain combines TRBV7-9 with TRBJ1-3; possibly TRBD1 for D (6 bases). This CDR3 region has 16 residues. The germline V and J ends were trimmed by 5 bases and 4 bases, with 18 bases remaining between them. Germline CDR1 is SEHNR and CDR2 is FQNEAQ (reference sequence). The CDR3 protein is CASSQSSGTTGNTIYF. DNA for the CDR3: TGTGCCAGCAGCCAATCCTCCGGGACAACAGGAAACACCATATATTTT.

The chain links TRBV7-9 to TRBJ2-7, with D unclear. The CDR3 length is 15 residues. Per the germline V gene, CDR1 is SEHNR and CDR2 is FQNEAQ (reference sequence). V lost 0 bases and J lost 0, with 9 bases in between. CDR3 region: CASSLAPESSYEQYF. CDR3 nucleotide sequence: TGTGCCAGCAGCTTAGCGCCTGAGAGCTCCTACGAGCAGTACTTC.

The rearrangement links TRBV30 to TRBJ2-1, with TRBD2 as a possible D gene (7 bases). Germline V gene data show CDR1 as GTSNPN and CDR2 as SVGIG (reference sequence). V was pared by 2 bases and J by 5 bases, with 13 bases between. The CDR3 is 14 residues long. CDR3 protein: CAWSRAGAHNEQFF. DNA of the CDR3: TGTGCCTGGAGTCGGGCGGGGGCACACAATGAGCAGTTCTTC.

This clone was detected a few times. The genes are TRBV7-2 and TRBJ1-5; D is ambiguous. Trimming stripped 3 bases from V and 5 bases from J, with 8 bases between. There are 13 residues in the CDR3. Looked up from germline, CDR1 is SGHTA and CDR2 is FQGNSA. The CDR3 sequence: CASSLRGDQPQHF. The CDR3 DNA reads as TGTGCCAGCAGCTTGAGAGGAGATCAGCCCCAGCATTTT.

The chain combines TRBV18 with TRBJ1-2, with D possibly TRBD1 on 5 matching bases. V lost 3 bases and J 7 bases, leaving 9 bases between the germline ends. The CDR3 spans 12 residues. Germline loops: CDR1 KGHSH, CDR2 LQKENI. The CDR3 spells CASSPRGGGYTF. The CDR3, as DNA: TGTGCCAGCTCACCCCGGGGGGGTGGCTACACCTTC. Complete variable domain (other parts from reference TRBV18 and TRBJ1-2): NAGVMQNPRHLVRRRGQEARLRCSPMKGHSHVYWYRQLPEEGLKFMVYLQKENIIDESGMPKERFSAEFPKEGPSILRIQQVVRGDSAAYFCASSPRGGGYTFGSGTRLTVV.

Of note for this clone: The same CDR3 can be traced to other DNA sequences in this sample. The chain joins TRBV2 to TRBJ1-2, with 11 positions matching TRBD1. Germline values: CDR1 SNHLY, CDR2 FYNNEI. The trim removed 7 bases at V and 7 bases at J, leaving 5 bases unmatched. This CDR3 is 13 amino acids long. In DNA, the CDR3 is TGTGCCAGCAAGGGACAGGGGGTTTCTGGCTACACCTTC. It encodes CASKGQGVSGYTF. Using reference TRBV2 and TRBJ1-2 for the parts outside the CDR3, the full variable domain is EPEVTQTPSHQVTQMGQEVILRCVPISNHLYFYWYRQILGQKVEFLVSFYNNEISEKSEIFDDQFSVERPDGSNFTLKIRSTKLEDSAMYFCASKGQGVSGYTFGSGTRLTVV.

V is TRBV4-3 and J is TRBJ2-7, with D possibly matching TRBD1 (5 bases). Per germline, CDR1 LGHNA and CDR2 YSLEER. CDR3 length: 17 residues. V was trimmed by 0 bases and J by 5 bases, leaving 20 bases between them. In nucleotides, the CDR3 is TGCGCCAGCAGCCAAGATCGAAGGACAAAGGGGCTCCACGAGCAGTACTTC. Translated: CASSQDRRTKGLHEQYF.

The chain employs TRBV19 and TRBJ2-7, with 8 bases lining up with TRBD1. J gave up 1 base and V 0 bases, and 5 bases lay outside the gene matches. The CDR3 covers 16 residues. Per the germline V gene, CDR1 is LNHDA and CDR2 is SQIVND (reference sequence). CDR3 DNA sequence: TGTGCCAGTAGTATAGATAGGACAGGGAGTTCCTACGAGCAGTACTTC. Protein: CASSIDRTGSSYEQYF.

The chain has TRBV7-9 and TRBJ1-1; the match to TRBD1 covers 10 bases. Germline CDR1 SEHNR, CDR2 FQNEAQ (reference sequence). The CDR3 length is 15 residues. Trimming took 5 bases from V and 1 from J; bases not matched to a gene: 4. Written as DNA, the CDR3 is TGTGCCAGCAGCACCCGGGACAGGGGGAACACTGAAGCTTTCTTT. The encoded protein is CASSTRDRGNTEAFF.

In its sample, this clone was seen once. The chain recombines TRBV29-1 with TRBJ1-5; maybe TRBD1 (5 bases). The germline V and J ends were trimmed by 4 bases and 7 bases, with 11 bases remaining between them. The germline CDR1 and CDR2 sequences are SQVTM and ANQGSEA. The length of the CDR3 is 12 residues. CDR3 sequence reads: CSVGGGGQPQHF. CDR3 nucleotides: TGCAGCGTTGGGGGGGGTGGGCAGCCCCAGCATTTT.